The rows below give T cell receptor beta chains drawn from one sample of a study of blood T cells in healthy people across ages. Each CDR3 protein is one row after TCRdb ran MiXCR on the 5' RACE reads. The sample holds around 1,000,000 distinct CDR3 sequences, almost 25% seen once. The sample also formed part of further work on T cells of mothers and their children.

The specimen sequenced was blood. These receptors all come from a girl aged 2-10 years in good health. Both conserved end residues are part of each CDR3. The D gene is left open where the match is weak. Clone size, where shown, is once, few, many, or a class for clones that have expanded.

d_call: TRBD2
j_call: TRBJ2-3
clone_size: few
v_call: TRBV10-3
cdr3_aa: CAISEREGTDTQYF
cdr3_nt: TGTGCCATCAGTGAGCGGGAGGGCACAGATACGCAGTATTTT

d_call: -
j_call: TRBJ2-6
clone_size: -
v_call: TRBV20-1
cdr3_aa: CSAEGHRAGANVLTF
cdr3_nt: TGCAGTGCTGAGGGGCACAGGGCTGGGGCCAACGTCCTGACTTTC

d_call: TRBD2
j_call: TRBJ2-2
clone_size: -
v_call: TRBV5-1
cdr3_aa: CASSLGLAVLNTGELFF
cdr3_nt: TGCGCCAGCAGCCTGGGACTAGCGGTACTCAACACCGGGGAGCTGTTTTTT

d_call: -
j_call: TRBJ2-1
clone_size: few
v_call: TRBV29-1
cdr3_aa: CSVSRDGYNEQFF
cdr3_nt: TGCAGCGTATCCCGGGACGGTTACAATGAGCAGTTCTTC

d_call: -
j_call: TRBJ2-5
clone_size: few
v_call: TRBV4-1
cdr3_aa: CASSQAGTGETQYF
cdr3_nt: TGCGCCAGCAGCCAGGCCGGGACTGGTGAGACCCAGTACTTC

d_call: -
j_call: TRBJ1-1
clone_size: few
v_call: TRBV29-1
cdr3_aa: CSVAGGVNPKAFF
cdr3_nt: TGCAGCGTTGCTGGGGGCGTGAACCCCAAGGCTTTCTTT

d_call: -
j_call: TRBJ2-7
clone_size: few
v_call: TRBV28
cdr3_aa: CASSSRRPLLAYEQYF
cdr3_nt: TGTGCCAGCAGTTCCCGCAGGCCGCTGCTTGCCTACGAGCAGTACTTC

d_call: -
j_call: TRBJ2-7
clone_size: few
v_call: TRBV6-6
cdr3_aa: CASTDWVPGYEQYF
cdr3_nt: TGTGCCAGCACCGATTGGGTCCCGGGCTACGAGCAGTACTTC

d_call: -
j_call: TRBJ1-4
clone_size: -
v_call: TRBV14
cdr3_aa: CASSGRDEKLFF
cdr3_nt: TGTGCCAGCAGCGGACGCGATGAAAAACTGTTTTTT

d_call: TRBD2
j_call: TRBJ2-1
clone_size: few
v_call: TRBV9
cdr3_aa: CASSGSGRAYNEQFF
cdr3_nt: TGTGCCAGCAGCGGGAGCGGGAGGGCGTACAATGAGCAGTTCTTC